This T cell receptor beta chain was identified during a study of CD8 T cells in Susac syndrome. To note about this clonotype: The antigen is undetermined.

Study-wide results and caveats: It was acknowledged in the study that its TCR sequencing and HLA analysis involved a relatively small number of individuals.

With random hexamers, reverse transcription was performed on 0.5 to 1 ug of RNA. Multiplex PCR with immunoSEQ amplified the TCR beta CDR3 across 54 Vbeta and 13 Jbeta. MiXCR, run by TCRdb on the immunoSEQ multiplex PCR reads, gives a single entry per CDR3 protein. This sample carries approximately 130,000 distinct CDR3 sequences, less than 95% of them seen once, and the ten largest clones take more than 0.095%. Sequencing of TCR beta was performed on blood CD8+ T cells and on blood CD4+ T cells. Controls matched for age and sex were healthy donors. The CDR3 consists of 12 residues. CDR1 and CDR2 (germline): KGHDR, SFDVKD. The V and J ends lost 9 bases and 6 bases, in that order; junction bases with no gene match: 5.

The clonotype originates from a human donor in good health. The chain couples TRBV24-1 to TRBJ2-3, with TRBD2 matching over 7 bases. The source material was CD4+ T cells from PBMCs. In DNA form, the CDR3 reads TGTGCCACCGGAGGCGGGAGTGATACGCAGTATTTT. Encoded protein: CATGGGSDTQYF.